The clone carrying this T cell receptor (beta chain) was observed once. Method: immunoSEQ multiplex PCR; TCRdb's copy keeps in-frame clones and lacks some. The sample includes about 100,000 clones, 90% to 95% of them seen just once. This record comes from a study of technical replicates of blood from four donors. This CDR3 region has 16 residues. This receptor was obtained from a human donor in good health. J is TRBJ2-5 and V is TRBV7-5; the D segment call TRBD2 is taken from the table without a DNA check. TRBV7-5 is annotated as a pseudogene. The sequenced sample was T cells isolated from PBMCs. The CDR3 reads CARSLKTSEGEETQYF. The CDR3 DNA follows: TGTGCCAGAAGCCTAAAAACTAGCGAGGGTGAAGAGACCCAGTACTTC.